This is a list of T cell receptor beta chains from one sample in a study of T-cell memory formation after mild COVID-19. Using its own MiXCR run on the 5' RACE reads, TCRdb lists one record per CDR3 protein. This sample has roughly 170,000 distinct CDR3 sequences, with approximately 17% found just once. Input material: PBMCs or a T cell subset sorted from them (not recorded which). The receptors shown here come from a man aged 18 to 29 who had mild COVID-19 (a few samples of this study predate the infection). Cell type and time point are not known. CDR3s include the opening cysteine and the closing phenylalanine or tryptophan. D genes are given only for firm matches. For some rows the clone size is stated as once, few or many, or as a class when expanded; others skip it.

size	J	D	V	CDR3	DNA
few	TRBJ2-1	NA	TRBV7-2	CASSPIPGGYNEQFF	TGTGCCAGCAGCCCGATCCCTGGGGGTTACAATGAGCAGTTCTTC
few	TRBJ2-1	TRBD1	TRBV7-9	CASSPGQINEQFF	TGTGCCAGCAGCCCGGGACAGATCAATGAGCAGTTCTTC
few	TRBJ2-3	NA	TRBV29-1	CSASLTTDTQYF	TGCAGCGCGAGTCTTACCACAGATACGCAGTATTTT
few	TRBJ1-6	NA	TRBV7-6	CASSLESGSPLHF	TGTGCCAGCAGCTTAGAATCAGGTTCACCCCTCCACTTT
NA	TRBJ2-7	TRBD1	TRBV29-1	CSVGGQGIYEQYF	TGCAGCGTTGGAGGACAGGGTATCTACGAGCAGTACTTC
NA	TRBJ2-1	TRBD1	TRBV30	CAWSVGQGKGNEQFF	TGTGCCTGGAGTGTGGGACAGGGGAAGGGAAATGAGCAGTTCTTC
few	TRBJ1-1	NA	TRBV7-6	CASSSFWQIRQDTEAFF	TGTGCCAGCAGCTCCTTTTGGCAAATCCGACAGGACACTGAAGCTTTCTTT
NA	TRBJ1-2	TRBD1	TRBV29-1	CSVWDRGRNNYGYTF	TGCAGCGTCTGGGACAGGGGGCGAAATAACTATGGCTACACCTTC
NA	TRBJ2-3	NA	TRBV19	CASSIHGRTDTQYF	TGTGCCAGTAGTATACACGGGCGCACAGATACGCAGTATTTT
NA	TRBJ2-1	NA	TRBV5-1	CASSAHTLGNEQFF	TGCGCCAGCAGCGCACACACCCTAGGGAATGAGCAGTTCTTC
once	TRBJ1-1	NA	TRBV18	CASSPLEQSEAFF	TGTGCCAGCTCACCACTGGAACAGAGTGAAGCTTTCTTT
NA	TRBJ2-3	NA	TRBV14	CASSLLRVQGPSTDTQYF	TGTGCCAGCAGCCTCCTACGGGTCCAGGGGCCTAGCACAGATACGCAGTATTTT
many	TRBJ2-3	TRBD2	TRBV20-1	CSARVLAGGALTDTQYF	TGCAGTGCTAGAGTACTAGCGGGGGGAGCCCTCACAGATACGCAGTATTTT
few	TRBJ1-2	TRBD1	TRBV3-1	CASSERQGATLGYTF	TGTGCCAGCAGCGAGAGGCAGGGGGCGACTTTAGGCTACACCTTC
NA	TRBJ2-7	NA	TRBV3-1	CASSTLGNSYEQYF	TGTGCCAGCAGCACCCTGGGGAACAGCTACGAGCAGTACTTC
NA	TRBJ1-5	NA	TRBV7-2	CASSSNGGGGQPQHF	TGTGCCAGCAGCTCTAACGGGGGCGGTGGGCAGCCCCAGCATTTT
NA	TRBJ1-4	NA	TRBV7-2	CASSLEDEKLFF	TGTGCCAGCAGCTTAGAGGATGAAAAACTGTTTTTT
few	TRBJ1-1	TRBD1	TRBV18	CASSPPAQGWSAFF	TGTGCCAGCTCACCACCGGCACAGGGGTGGTCGGCTTTCTTT
NA	TRBJ2-2	TRBD1	TRBV5-1	CATGGSGQTGELFF	TGCGCAACAGGGGGTAGCGGTCAGACCGGGGAGCTGTTTTTT
NA	TRBJ2-3	NA	TRBV5-1	CASSLAGASDTQYF	TGCGCCAGCAGCTTGGCCGGGGCCTCAGATACGCAGTATTTT
few	TRBJ2-5	TRBD2	TRBV6-2/TRBV6-3	CASSMTSGGFQETQYF	TGTGCCAGCAGTATGACTAGCGGGGGGTTTCAAGAGACCCAGTACTTC
NA	TRBJ2-5	NA	TRBV6-1	CASSETLGIQETQYF	TGTGCCAGCAGTGAAACCCTAGGCATCCAAGAGACCCAGTACTTC
NA	TRBJ1-4	NA	TRBV24-1	CATSEPYRDGREKLFF	TGTGCCACCAGTGAACCCTACCGGGACGGACGGGAAAAACTGTTTTTT
NA	TRBJ2-2	NA	TRBV10-3	CATQNPGTPNTGELFF	TGTGCCACCCAGAATCCTGGGACACCGAACACCGGGGAGCTGTTTTTT
NA	TRBJ1-1	NA	TRBV20-1	CSATKSDGGSEAFF	TGCAGTGCTACCAAAAGCGATGGGGGGTCTGAAGCTTTCTTT
few	TRBJ2-5	NA	TRBV19	CASSLQWGTETQYF	TGTGCCAGTAGTCTTCAGTGGGGGACAGAGACCCAGTACTTC
many	TRBJ1-1	NA	TRBV7-2	CASSLYGTEAFF	TGTGCCAGCAGCTTATATGGCACTGAAGCTTTCTTT
few	TRBJ1-1	TRBD1	TRBV6-5	CASRSTGANTEAFF	TGTGCCAGCAGGTCTACAGGGGCGAACACTGAAGCTTTCTTT
many	TRBJ1-1	NA	TRBV19	CASTTGANTEAFF	TGTGCCAGTACCACGGGGGCGAACACTGAAGCTTTCTTT
few	TRBJ2-5	NA	TRBV18	CASSPVGDRETQYF	TGTGCCAGCTCACCGGTGGGGGACCGAGAGACCCAGTACTTC
NA	TRBJ1-2	NA	TRBV6-5	CASSPPGQRYGYTF	TGTGCCAGCAGTCCCCCAGGACAGCGATATGGCTACACCTTC
few	TRBJ2-7	NA	TRBV29-1	CSVGEERVVERYYEQYF	TGCAGCGTTGGGGAAGAACGGGTAGTAGAACGGTACTACGAGCAGTACTTC
NA	TRBJ2-3	TRBD2	TRBV27	CASSLLAGGRVDTQYF	TGTGCCAGCAGTTTATTGGCGGGGGGGCGGGTAGATACGCAGTATTTT
NA	TRBJ2-3	NA	TRBV4-3	CASSQSSLWSTDTQYF	TGCGCCAGCAGCCAGTCCTCTTTGTGGAGCACAGATACGCAGTATTTT
many	TRBJ1-1	NA	TRBV9	CASSKGGGPEAFF	TGTGCCAGCAGCAAAGGGGGGGGCCCTGAAGCTTTCTTT
NA	TRBJ2-7	NA	TRBV12-3/TRBV12-4	CASSLQSYYEQYF	TGTGCCAGCAGTTTACAGTCATACTACGAGCAGTACTTC
NA	TRBJ2-7	NA	TRBV19	CADQEPLASYEQYF	TGTGCCGATCAGGAGCCCTTAGCCTCCTACGAGCAGTACTTC
NA	TRBJ1-5	NA	TRBV6-5	CASSPRHLEQPQHF	TGTGCCAGCAGCCCCAGACACCTAGAGCAGCCCCAGCATTTT
NA	TRBJ1-5	NA	TRBV12-3/TRBV12-4	CASKFGLYQPQHF	TGTGCCAGCAAATTTGGGTTGTACCAGCCCCAGCATTTT
few	TRBJ1-2	TRBD1	TRBV6-2/TRBV6-3	CAGHGTANYGYTF	TGTGCCGGTCACGGGACAGCTAACTATGGCTACACCTTC
few	TRBJ1-2	NA	TRBV6-5	CASRFGTHGYTF	TGTGCCAGCAGATTCGGTACGCATGGCTACACCTTC
few	TRBJ2-2	TRBD2	TRBV6-5	CASSRPSGGGTGELFF	TGTGCCAGCAGTCGCCCCAGCGGGGGGGGCACCGGGGAGCTGTTTTTT
few	TRBJ1-4	NA	TRBV18	CASSPEGATNEKLFF	TGTGCCAGCTCCCCCGAAGGGGCAACTAATGAAAAACTGTTTTTT
NA	TRBJ2-7	NA	TRBV7-9	CASSLKGAGPDEQYF	TGTGCCAGCAGCTTAAAAGGGGCGGGCCCCGACGAGCAGTACTTC
few	TRBJ1-4	NA	TRBV7-2	CASSLSGPGEKLFF	TGTGCCAGCAGCTTGTCGGGGCCCGGTGAAAAACTGTTTTTT
NA	TRBJ2-3	TRBD2	TRBV4-3	CASSQDPKSSGYTDTQYF	TGCGCCAGCAGCCAAGATCCGAAGTCTAGCGGGTACACAGATACGCAGTATTTT
NA	TRBJ1-1	NA	TRBV10-3	CAITEGGLSTEAFF	TGTGCCATCACCGAGGGGGGGCTTAGCACTGAAGCTTTCTTT
NA	TRBJ1-2	TRBD1	TRBV6-2/TRBV6-3	CASRPGQGFRYTF	TGTGCCAGCAGACCGGGACAGGGGTTTCGCTACACCTTC
NA	TRBJ2-7	NA	TRBV29-1	CSVGRGLSYEQYF	TGCAGCGTTGGGCGGGGTCTCTCCTACGAGCAGTACTTC
many	TRBJ1-2	TRBD1	TRBV6-5	CASSYSGQGWGGYTF	TGTGCCAGCAGTTACTCGGGACAGGGGTGGGGCGGCTACACCTTC
many	TRBJ2-3	NA	TRBV5-4	CASSHDNSGLDTQYF	TGTGCCAGCAGCCACGACAATAGCGGTCTAGATACGCAGTATTTT
NA	TRBJ2-2	NA	TRBV7-6	CASSLYGGANTGELFF	TGTGCCAGCAGCTTATATGGCGGAGCGAACACCGGGGAGCTGTTTTTT
few	TRBJ2-3	TRBD2	TRBV30	CAWSARGDRGDTQYF	TGTGCCTGGAGTGCCCGGGGGGACCGGGGGGATACGCAGTATTTT
NA	TRBJ2-3	NA	TRBV18	CASSPRLGGTDTQYF	TGTGCCAGCTCACCACGGTTGGGTGGCACAGATACGCAGTATTTT
NA	TRBJ2-6	NA	TRBV5-1	CASNAIAGANVLTF	TGCGCCAGCAACGCGATTGCTGGGGCCAACGTCCTGACTTTC